This T cell receptor beta chain was captured in a study of early T cells in non-severe SARS-CoV-2 infection. In TCRdb, the 5' RACE reads were re-called with MiXCR into one record per CDR3 protein. Here the sample spans roughly 55,000 distinct CDR3 sequences, approximately 15% being singletons. This CDR3 has 15 amino acids. Deletions cut 2 bases from V and 4 bases from J, with 9 bases between. The V gene's germline CDR1 is MGHRA and CDR2 YSYEKL. On this clonotype itself: The target antigen is unknown.

The study's findings and limits: Sequences matched to VDJdb favored anti-spike CD8 responses, while private and CD4 specificities were missed.

Here the sequenced sample was whole blood, taken at baseline. This rearrangement joins TRBV4-1 to TRBJ2-6, with no clear D. The TCR originated in an adult who was a healthcare worker with PCR-confirmed SARS-CoV-2 infection or an uninfected control (not recorded which). The chain's CDR3 is CASSQPARGANVLTF. The CDR3 bases are TGCGCCAGCAGCCAACCGGCGAGAGGGGCCAACGTCCTGACTTTC.